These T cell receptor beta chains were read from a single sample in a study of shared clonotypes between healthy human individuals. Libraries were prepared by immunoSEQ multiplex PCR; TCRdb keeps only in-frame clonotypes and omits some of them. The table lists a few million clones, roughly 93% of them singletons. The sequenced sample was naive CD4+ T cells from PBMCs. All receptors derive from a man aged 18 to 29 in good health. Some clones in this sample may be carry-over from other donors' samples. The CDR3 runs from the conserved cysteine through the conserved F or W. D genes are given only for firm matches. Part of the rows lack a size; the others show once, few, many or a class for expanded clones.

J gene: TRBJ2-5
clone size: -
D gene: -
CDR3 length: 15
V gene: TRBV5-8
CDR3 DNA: TGTGCCAGCAGCTTGGTCAGGCTGGGCCAAGAGACCCAGTACTTC
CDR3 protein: CASSLVRLGQETQYF

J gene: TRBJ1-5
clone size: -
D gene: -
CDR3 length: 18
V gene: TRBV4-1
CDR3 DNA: TGCGCCAGCAGCCAGTTACCGGGACACGGCCAGGGCAATCAGCCCCAGCATTTT
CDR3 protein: CASSQLPGHGQGNQPQHF

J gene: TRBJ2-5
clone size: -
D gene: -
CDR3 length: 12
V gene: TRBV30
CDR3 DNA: TGTGCCTGGATGCGGGGACGGGGGACCCAGTACTTC
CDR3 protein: CAWMRGRGTQYF

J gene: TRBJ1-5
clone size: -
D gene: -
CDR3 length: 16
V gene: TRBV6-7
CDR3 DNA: TGTGCCAGCAGTCTTCCAGGGGTGGGACGCGGTCAGCCCCAGCATTTT
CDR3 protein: CASSLPGVGRGQPQHF

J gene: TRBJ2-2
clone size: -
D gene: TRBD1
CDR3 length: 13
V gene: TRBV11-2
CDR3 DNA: TGTGCCAGCAGACCGACAGGGCCCGGGGAGCTGTTTTTT
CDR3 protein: CASRPTGPGELFF

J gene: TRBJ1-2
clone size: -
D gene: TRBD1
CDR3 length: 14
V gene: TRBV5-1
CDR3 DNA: TGCGCCAGCAGCCCGATAATCGGACAGGGTGGCTACACCTTC
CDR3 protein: CASSPIIGQGGYTF

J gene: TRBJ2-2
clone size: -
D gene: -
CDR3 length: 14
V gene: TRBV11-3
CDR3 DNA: TGTGCCAGCAGCCCTAGAAGTTTCACCGGGGAGCTGTTTTTT
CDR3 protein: CASSPRSFTGELFF

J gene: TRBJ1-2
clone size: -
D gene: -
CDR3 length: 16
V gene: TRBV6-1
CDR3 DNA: TGTGCCAGCAGTGAAGCGGGGTCGGGGACGGGTTATGGCTACACCTTC
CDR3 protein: CASSEAGSGTGYGYTF

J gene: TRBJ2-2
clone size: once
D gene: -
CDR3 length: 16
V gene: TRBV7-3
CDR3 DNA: TGTGCCAGCAGCTTACTAGGGACTTTCAACACCGGGGAGCTGTTTTTT
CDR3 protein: CASSLLGTFNTGELFF

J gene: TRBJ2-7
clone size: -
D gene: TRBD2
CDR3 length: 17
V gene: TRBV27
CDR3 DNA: TGTGCCAGCAGTTTATTGGGTAGCGGGAGGGCCACGACCGAGCAGTACTTC
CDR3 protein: CASSLLGSGRATTEQYF

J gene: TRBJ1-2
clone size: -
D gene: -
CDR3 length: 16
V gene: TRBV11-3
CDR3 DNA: TGTGCCAGCAGCCGTCGGGTTGGGCCAATTGACTATGGCTACACCTTC
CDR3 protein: CASSRRVGPIDYGYTF

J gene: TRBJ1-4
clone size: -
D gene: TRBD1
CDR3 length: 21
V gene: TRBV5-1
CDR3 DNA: TGCGCCAGCAGCCCACAAAGCCCGGGACAGGGGATGTGGGGCACTAATGAAAAACTGTTTTTT
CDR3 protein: CASSPQSPGQGMWGTNEKLFF

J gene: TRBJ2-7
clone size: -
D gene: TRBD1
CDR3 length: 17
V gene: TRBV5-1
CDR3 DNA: TGCGCCAGCAGCTCCCGACCGGGACAGCAAAAGATATACGAGCAGTACTTC
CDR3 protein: CASSSRPGQQKIYEQYF

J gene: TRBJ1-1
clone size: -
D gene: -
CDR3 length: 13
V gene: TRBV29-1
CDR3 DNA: TGCAGCGGGCGAGGGGTCTTGAACACTGAAGCTTTCTTT
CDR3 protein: CSGRGVLNTEAFF

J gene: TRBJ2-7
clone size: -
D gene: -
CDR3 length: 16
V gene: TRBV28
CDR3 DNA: TGTGCCAGCAGTCCAGAGACCGGGACCGTGAGTTACGAGCAGTACTTC
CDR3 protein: CASSPETGTVSYEQYF

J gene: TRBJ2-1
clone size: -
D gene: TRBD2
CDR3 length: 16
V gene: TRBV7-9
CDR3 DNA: TGTGCCAGCAGCTCCTTACTAGCGGGGGCCTACAATGAGCAGTTCTTC
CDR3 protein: CASSSLLAGAYNEQFF

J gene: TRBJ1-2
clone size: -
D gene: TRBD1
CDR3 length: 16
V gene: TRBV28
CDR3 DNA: TGTGCCAGCAGTACCCCCGGACAGGGGCGCAACTATGGCTACACCTTC
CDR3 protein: CASSTPGQGRNYGYTF

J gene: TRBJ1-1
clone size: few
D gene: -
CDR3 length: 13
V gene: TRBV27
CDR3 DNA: TGTGCCAGCAGTTTACGGCGGGACACTGAAGCTTTCTTT
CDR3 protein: CASSLRRDTEAFF

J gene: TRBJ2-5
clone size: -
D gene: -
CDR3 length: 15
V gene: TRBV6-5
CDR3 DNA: TGTGCCAGCAGGTCCTCCAGGACAGTCGGAGAGACCCAGTACTTC
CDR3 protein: CASRSSRTVGETQYF

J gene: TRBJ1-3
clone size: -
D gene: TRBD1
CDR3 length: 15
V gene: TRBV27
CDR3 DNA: TGTGCCAGCAGAGACAGGGGTTTAGCGGGAAACACCATATATTTT
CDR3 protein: CASRDRGLAGNTIYF

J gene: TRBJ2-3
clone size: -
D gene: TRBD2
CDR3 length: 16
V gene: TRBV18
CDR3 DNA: TGTGCCAGCTCACCTCTACCGGGAGGAGGCACAGATACGCAGTATTTT
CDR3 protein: CASSPLPGGGTDTQYF

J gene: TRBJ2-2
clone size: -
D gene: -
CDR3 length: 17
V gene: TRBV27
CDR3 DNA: TGTGCCAGCAGTTTAGCTAGGGGGTCTTGGGACACCGGGGAGCTGTTTTTT
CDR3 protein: CASSLARGSWDTGELFF

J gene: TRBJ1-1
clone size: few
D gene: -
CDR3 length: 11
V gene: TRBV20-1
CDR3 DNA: TGCAGTGCTAGGGATCGCACTGAAGCTTTCTTT
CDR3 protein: CSARDRTEAFF

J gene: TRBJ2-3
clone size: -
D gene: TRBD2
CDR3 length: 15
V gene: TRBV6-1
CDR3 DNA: TGTGCCAGCATCGAGGCGGGAGCTAGCACAGATACGCAGTATTTT
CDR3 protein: CASIEAGASTDTQYF

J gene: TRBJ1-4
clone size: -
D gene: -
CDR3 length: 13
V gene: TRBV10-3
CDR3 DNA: TGTGCCATCAGTGAGGGAGGTAATGAAAAACTGTTTTTT
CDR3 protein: CAISEGGNEKLFF

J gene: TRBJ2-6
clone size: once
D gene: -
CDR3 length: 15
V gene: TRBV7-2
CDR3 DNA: TGTGCCAGCAGCCTTCAGACATCTGGGGCCAACGTCCTGACTTTC
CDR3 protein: CASSLQTSGANVLTF

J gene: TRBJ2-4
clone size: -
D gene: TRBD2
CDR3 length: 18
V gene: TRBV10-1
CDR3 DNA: TGCGCCAGCAGGCCCACTAGCGGGAGGGCCGCGAACAAAAACATTCAGTACTTC
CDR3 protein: CASRPTSGRAANKNIQYF

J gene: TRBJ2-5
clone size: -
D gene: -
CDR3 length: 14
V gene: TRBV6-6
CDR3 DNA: TGTGCCAGCAGGCCGGAGGTGGTGGAAGAGACCCAGTACTTC
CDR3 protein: CASRPEVVEETQYF

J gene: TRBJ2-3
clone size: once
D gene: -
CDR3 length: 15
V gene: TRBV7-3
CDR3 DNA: TGTGCCAGCAGCTTAGAATCGGGAGAGGGTGATACGCAGTATTTT
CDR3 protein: CASSLESGEGDTQYF

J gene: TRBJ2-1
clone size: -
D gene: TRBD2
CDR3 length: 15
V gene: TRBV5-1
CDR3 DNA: TGCGCCAGCAGCTTGGCTGGACTAGCTTACAATGAGCAGTTCTTC
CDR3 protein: CASSLAGLAYNEQFF

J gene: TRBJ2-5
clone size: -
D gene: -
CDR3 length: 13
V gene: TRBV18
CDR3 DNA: TGTGCCAGCTCATCAGAACCGGGGGAGACCCAGTACTTC
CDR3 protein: CASSSEPGETQYF

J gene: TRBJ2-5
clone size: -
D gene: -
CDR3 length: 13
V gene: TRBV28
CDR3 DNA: TGTGCCAGCAGTTTAGAATCCGATGAGACCCAGTACTTC
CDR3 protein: CASSLESDETQYF

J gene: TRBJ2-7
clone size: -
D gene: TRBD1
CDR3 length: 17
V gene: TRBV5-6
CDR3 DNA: TGTGCCAGCAGCTTTCCTGGGACAGGGGGCGCGATTATCGAGCAGTACTTC
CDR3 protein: CASSFPGTGGAIIEQYF

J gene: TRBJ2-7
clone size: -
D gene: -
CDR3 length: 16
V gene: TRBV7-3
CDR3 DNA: TGTGCCAGCAGCTTAAAGTGGCAGGGCTTCTTCTACGAGCAGTACTTC
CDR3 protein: CASSLKWQGFFYEQYF

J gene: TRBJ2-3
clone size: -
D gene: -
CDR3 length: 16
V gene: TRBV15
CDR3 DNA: TGTGCCACCAGCACTGGGCTAGTGGGGGTTCCAGATACGCAGTATTTT
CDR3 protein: CATSTGLVGVPDTQYF

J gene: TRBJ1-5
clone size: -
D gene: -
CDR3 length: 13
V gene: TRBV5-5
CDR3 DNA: TGTGCCAGCAGCTGGCTAGCCCTCGGGCCCCAGCATTTT
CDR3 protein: CASSWLALGPQHF

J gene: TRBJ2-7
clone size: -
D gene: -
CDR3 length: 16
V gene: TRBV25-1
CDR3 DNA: TGTGCCAGCAGTGAACCAGGGGCTAGCGGACCCTACGAGCAGTACTTC
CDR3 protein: CASSEPGASGPYEQYF

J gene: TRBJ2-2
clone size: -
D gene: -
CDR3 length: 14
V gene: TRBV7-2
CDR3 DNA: TGTGCCAGCAGCTTAGCAGGGGCCACCGGGGAGCTGTTTTTT
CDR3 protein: CASSLAGATGELFF

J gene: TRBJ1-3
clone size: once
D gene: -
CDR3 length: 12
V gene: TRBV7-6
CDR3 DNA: TGTGCCAGCGGGGCTGGTGGAAACACCATATATTTT
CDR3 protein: CASGAGGNTIYF

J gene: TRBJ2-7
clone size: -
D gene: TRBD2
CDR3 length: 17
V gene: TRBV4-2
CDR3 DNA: TGTGCCAGCAGCCAAGGCCGTTTGAGGCGGGAGCAAGACGAGCAGTACTTC
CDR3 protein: CASSQGRLRREQDEQYF

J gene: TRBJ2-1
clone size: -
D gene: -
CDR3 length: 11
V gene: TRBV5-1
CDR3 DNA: TGCGCCAGCAGCTCGGCTGATGAGCAGTTCTTC
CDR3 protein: CASSSADEQFF

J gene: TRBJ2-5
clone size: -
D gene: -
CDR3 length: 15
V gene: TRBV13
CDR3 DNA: TGTGCCAGCAGGAGTACCGGGGGGCGTCGGGAGACCCAGTACTTC
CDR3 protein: CASRSTGGRRETQYF

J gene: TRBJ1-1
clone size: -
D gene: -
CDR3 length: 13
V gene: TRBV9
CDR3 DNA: TGTGCCAGCAGCTTATCTCTCGGGGGGCGAGCTTTCTTT
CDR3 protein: CASSLSLGGRAFF

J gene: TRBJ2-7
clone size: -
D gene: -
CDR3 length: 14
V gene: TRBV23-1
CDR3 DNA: TGCGCCAGCACCCCCGGTGATTTATACTACGAGCAGTACTTC
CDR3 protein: CASTPGDLYYEQYF

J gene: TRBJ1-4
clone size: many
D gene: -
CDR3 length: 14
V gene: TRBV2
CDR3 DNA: TGTGCCAGCAAATCAGGGAGGGCTAATGAAAAACTGTTTTTT
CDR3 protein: CASKSGRANEKLFF

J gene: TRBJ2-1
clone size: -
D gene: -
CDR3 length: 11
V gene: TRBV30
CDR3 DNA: TGTGCCTGGAGTGTAGGGGACAAAGGGTTCTTC
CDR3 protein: CAWSVGDKGFF

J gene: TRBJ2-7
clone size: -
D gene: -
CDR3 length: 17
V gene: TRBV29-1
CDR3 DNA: TGCAGCGTTGGGTGGGGTAGCTCACCCCCCCGACCCTACGAGCAGTACTTC
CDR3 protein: CSVGWGSSPPRPYEQYF

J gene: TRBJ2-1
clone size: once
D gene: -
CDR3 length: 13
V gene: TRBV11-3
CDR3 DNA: TGTGCCAGCAGCTTTGCCCCCGCTAGTGAGCAGTTCTTC
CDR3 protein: CASSFAPASEQFF

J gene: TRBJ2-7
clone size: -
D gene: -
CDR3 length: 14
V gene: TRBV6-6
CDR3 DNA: TGTGCCAGCAGGACGGATACAGCCTCCTACGAGCAGTACTTC
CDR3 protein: CASRTDTASYEQYF

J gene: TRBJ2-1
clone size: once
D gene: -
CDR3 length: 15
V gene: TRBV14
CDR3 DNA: TGTGCCAGCAGCCCCGACGACGTACCCTACAATGAGCAGTTCTTC
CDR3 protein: CASSPDDVPYNEQFF

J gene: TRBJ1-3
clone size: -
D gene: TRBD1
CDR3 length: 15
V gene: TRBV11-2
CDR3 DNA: TGTGCCAGCAGCCACCCCGGGGGCAGGGGGAACACCATATATTTT
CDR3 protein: CASSHPGGRGNTIYF

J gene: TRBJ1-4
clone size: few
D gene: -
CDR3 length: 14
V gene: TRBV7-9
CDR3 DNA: TGTGCCAGCAGCTTGAACGCCATCAATGAAAAACTGTTTTTT
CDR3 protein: CASSLNAINEKLFF

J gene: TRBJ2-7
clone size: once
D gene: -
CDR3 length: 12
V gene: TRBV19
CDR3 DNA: TGTGCCAGTAGTATATGGGGCAGGGGGGTTCCCTTC
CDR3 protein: CASSIWGRGVPF